The subject of this entry is one T cell receptor beta chain. Its target is not known. TCR beta cDNA libraries had unique molecular identifiers. TCRdb re-called the PCR reads with MiXCR, one entry per CDR3 protein. Of roughly 670,000 distinct CDR3 sequences in the sample, 59% were seen once. The data are from a study of post-analysis software for immune sequencing data. The wider study: Courses of disease covered relapsing-remitting, secondary progressive and progressive-relapsing multiple sclerosis. Overall study findings and caveats: Strong same-batch co-clustering of samples appeared with F measure clustering. Normalized Chao1 diversity was significantly reduced in patients versus controls.

The TCR originated in a girl aged 2 to 9 with multiple sclerosis. The specimen was blood.

CDR3 region: CASSHDGQPYNEQFF. For the CDR3, the DNA is TGTGCCAGCAGTCACGACGGGCAGCCCTACAATGAGCAGTTCTTC. This chain connects TRBV7-9 to TRBJ2-1; D unclear. Germline CDR1 is SEHNR and CDR2 is FQNEAQ (reference sequence). The CDR3 length is 15 residues. The V gene lost 6 bases and the J gene lost 2 bases, with 14 bases spanning the gap.